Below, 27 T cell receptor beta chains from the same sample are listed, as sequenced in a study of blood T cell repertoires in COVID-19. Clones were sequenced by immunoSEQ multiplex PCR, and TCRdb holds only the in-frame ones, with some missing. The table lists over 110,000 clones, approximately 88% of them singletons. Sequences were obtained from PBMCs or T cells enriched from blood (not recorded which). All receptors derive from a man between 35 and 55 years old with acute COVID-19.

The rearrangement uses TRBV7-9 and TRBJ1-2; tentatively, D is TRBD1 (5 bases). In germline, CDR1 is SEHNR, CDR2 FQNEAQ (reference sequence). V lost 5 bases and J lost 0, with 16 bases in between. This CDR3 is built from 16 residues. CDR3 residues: CASSPVQWGANYGYTF. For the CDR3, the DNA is TGTGCCAGCAGCCCCGTACAGTGGGGGGCTAACTATGGCTACACCTTC.

Written as DNA, the CDR3 is TGCGCCAGCAGCCAGGGACAGCGTAAACCCCGGAACACCATATATTTT. It translates to CASSQGQRKPRNTIYF. This chain links TRBV4-3 with TRBJ1-3, with TRBD1 identical over 7 bases. The germline V gene has CDR1 LGHNA and CDR2 YSLEER. The CDR3 runs to 16 residues. Trimming removed 3 bases from V and 7 bases from J; junction bases left unmatched: 12.

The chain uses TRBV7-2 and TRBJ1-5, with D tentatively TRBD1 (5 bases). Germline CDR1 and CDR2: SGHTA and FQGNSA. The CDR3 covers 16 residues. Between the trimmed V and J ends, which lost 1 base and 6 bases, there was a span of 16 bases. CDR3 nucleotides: TGTGCCAGCAGCTTAGAGCATACCCACCAGGGTCAGCCCCAGCATTTT. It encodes CASSLEHTHQGQPQHF.

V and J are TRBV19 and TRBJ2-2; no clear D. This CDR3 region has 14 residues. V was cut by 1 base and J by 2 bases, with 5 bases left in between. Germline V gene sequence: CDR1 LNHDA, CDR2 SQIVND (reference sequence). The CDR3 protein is CASSIGVNTGELFF. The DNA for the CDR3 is TGTGCCAGTAGTATAGGCGTTAACACCGGGGAGCTGTTTTTT.

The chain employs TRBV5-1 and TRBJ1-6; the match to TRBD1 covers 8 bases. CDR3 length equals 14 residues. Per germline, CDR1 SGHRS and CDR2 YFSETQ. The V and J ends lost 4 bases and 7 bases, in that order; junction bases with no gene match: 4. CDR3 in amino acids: CASSLRDRNSPLHF. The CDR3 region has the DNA TGCGCCAGCAGCCTCCGGGACAGGAATTCACCCCTCCACTTT.

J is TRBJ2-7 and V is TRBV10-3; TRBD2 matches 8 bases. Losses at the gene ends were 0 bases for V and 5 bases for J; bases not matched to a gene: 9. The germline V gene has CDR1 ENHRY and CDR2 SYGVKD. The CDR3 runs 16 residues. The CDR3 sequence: CAISESASGSSDEQYF. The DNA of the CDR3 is TGTGCCATCAGTGAGTCGGCTAGCGGGTCCTCTGACGAGCAGTACTTC.

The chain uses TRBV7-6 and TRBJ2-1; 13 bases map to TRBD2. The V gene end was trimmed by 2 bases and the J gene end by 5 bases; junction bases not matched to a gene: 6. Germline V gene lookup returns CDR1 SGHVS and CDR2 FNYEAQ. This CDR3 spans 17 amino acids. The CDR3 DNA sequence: TGTGCCAGCAGCTTAAGGACTAGCGGGAGAACGAACAATGAGCAGTTCTTC. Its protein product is CASSLRTSGRTNNEQFF.

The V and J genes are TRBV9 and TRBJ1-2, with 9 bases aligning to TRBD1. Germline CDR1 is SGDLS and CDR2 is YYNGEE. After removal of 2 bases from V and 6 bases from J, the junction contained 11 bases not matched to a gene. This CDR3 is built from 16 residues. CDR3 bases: TGTGCCAGCAGCGTTCCGGGCGACAGGGGGTCGGATGGCTACACCTTC. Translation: CASSVPGDRGSDGYTF.

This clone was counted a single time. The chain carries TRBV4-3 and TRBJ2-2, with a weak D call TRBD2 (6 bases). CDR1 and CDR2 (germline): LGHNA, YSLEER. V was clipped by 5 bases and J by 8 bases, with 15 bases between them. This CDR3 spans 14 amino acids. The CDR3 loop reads CASSTPRERGELFF. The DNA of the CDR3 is TGCGCCAGCAGCACACCACGGGAGAGGGGGGAGCTGTTTTTT.

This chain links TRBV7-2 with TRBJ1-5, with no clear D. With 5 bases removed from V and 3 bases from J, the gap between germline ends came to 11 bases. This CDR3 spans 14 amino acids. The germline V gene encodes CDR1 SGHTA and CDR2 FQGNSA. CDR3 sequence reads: CASSHRRNNQPQHF. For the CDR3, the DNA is TGTGCCAGCAGCCACAGACGGAACAATCAGCCCCAGCATTTT.

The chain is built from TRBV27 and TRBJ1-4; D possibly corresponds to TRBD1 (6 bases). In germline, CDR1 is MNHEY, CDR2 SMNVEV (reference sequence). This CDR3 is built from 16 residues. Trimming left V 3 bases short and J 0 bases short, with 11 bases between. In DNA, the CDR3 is TGTGCCAGCAGTTTTAGGGGGAGTCCAACTAATGAAAAACTGTTTTTT. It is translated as CASSFRGSPTNEKLFF. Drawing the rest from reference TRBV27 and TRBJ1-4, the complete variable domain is EAQVTQNPRYLITVTGKKLTVTCSQNMNHEYMSWYRQDPGLGLRQIYYSMNVEVTDKGDVPEGYKVSRKEKRNFPLILESPSPNQTSLYFCASSFRGSPTNEKLFFGSGTQLSVL.

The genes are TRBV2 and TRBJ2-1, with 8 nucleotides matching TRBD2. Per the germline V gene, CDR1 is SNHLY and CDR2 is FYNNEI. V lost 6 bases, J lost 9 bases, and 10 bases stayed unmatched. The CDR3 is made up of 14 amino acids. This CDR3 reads CASSSGTRDPEQFF. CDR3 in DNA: TGTGCCAGCAGCTCCGGGACTAGGGATCCTGAGCAGTTCTTC.

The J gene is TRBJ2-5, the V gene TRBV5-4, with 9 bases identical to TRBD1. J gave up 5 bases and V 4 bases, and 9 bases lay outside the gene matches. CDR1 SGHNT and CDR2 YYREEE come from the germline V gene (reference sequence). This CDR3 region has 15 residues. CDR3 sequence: CASSTNTGGRETQYF. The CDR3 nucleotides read TGTGCCAGCAGCACGAACACAGGGGGCCGGGAGACCCAGTACTTC.

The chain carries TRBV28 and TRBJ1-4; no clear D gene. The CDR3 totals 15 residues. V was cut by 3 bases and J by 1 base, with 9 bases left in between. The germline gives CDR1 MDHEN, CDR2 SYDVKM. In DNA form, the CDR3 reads TGTGCCAGCAGTTTGGAAGGAGGAACTAATGAAAAACTGTTTTTT. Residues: CASSLEGGTNEKLFF.

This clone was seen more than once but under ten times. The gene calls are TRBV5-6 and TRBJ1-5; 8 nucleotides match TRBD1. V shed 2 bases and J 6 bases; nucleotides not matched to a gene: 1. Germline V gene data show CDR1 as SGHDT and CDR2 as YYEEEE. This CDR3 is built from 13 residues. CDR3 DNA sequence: TGTGCCAGCAGCTTAGACAGGGGTCAGCCCCAGCATTTT. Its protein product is CASSLDRGQPQHF.

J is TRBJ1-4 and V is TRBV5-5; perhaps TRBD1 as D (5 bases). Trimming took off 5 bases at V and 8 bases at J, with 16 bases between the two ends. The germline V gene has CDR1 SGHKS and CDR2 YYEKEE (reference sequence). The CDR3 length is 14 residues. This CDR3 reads CASSADRRVEKLFF. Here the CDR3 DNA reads TGTGCCAGCAGTGCCGACAGAAGGGTCGAAAAACTGTTTTTT.

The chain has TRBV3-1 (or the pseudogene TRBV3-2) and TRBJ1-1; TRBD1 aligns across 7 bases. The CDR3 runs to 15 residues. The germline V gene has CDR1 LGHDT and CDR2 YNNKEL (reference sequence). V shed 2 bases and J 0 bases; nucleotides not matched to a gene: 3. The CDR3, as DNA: TGTGCCAGCAGCCAATGGGGACAGCTGAACACTGAAGCTTTCTTT. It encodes CASSQWGQLNTEAFF.

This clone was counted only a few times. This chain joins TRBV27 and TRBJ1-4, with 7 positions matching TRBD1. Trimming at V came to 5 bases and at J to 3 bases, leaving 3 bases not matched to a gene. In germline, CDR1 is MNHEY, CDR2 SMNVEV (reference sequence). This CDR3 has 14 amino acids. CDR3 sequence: CASSGTAANEKLFF. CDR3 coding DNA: TGTGCCAGCAGTGGGACAGCAGCTAATGAAAAACTGTTTTTT.

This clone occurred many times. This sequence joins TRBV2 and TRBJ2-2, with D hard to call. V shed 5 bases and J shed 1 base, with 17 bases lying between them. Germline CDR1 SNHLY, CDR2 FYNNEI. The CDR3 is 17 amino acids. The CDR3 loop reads CASSPSPVTGNTGELFF. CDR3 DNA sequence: TGTGCCAGCAGTCCCTCACCGGTGACTGGGAACACCGGGGAGCTGTTTTTT.

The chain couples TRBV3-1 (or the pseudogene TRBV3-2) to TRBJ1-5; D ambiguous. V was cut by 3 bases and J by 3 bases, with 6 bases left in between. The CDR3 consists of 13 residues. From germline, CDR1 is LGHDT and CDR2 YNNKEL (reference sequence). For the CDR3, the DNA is TGTGCCAGCAGCCAGAGAGACAATCAGCCCCAGCATTTT. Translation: CASSQRDNQPQHF.

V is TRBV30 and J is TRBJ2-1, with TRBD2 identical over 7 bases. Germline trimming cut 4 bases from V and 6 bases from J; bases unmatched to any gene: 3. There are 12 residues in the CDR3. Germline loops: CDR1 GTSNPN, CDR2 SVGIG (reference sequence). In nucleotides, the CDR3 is TGTGCCTGGACGCGGACTAGCAATGAGCAGTTCTTC. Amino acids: CAWTRTSNEQFF. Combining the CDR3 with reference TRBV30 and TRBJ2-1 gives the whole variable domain SQTIHQWPATLVQPVGSPLSLECTVEGTSNPNLYWYRQAAGRGLQLLFYSVGIGQISSEVPQNLSASRPQDRQFILSSKKLLLSDSGFYLCAWTRTSNEQFFGPGTRLTVL.

This chain's CDR3 is CASSLLSTGVSANEKLFF. Here the CDR3 DNA reads TGTGCCAGCAGCTTACTCTCGACAGGGGTGTCGGCTAATGAAAAACTGTTTTTT. This sequence joins TRBV7-9 and TRBJ1-4; the match to TRBD1 covers 8 bases. The trim removed 2 bases at V and 3 bases at J, leaving 11 bases unmatched. Germline values: CDR1 SEHNR, CDR2 FQNEAQ (reference sequence). CDR3 length: 18 amino acids.

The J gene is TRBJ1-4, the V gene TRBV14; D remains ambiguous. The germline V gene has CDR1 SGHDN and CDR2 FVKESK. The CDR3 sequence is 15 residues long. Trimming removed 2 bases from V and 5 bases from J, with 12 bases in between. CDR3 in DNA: TGTGCCAGCAGCCAACTAGACTCCCCGAATGAAAAACTGTTTTTT. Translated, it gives CASSQLDSPNEKLFF.

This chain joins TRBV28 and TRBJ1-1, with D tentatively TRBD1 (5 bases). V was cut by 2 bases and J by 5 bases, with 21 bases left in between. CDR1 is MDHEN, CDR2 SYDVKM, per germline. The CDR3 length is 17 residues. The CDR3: CASSLDLIGLQGTEAFF. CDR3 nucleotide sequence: TGTGCCAGCAGTTTAGATTTGATTGGCCTTCAGGGAACTGAAGCTTTCTTT.

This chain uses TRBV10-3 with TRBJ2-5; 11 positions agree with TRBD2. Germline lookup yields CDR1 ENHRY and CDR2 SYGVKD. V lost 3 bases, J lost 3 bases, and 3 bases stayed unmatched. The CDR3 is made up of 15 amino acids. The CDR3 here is CAISDSGGAEETQYF. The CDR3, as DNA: TGTGCCATCAGTGATAGCGGGGGGGCAGAAGAGACCCAGTACTTC.

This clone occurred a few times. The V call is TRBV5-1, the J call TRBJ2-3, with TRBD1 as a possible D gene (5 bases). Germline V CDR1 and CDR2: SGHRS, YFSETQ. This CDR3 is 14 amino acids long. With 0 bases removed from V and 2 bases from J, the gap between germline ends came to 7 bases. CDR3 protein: CASSLARATDTQYF. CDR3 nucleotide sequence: TGCGCCAGCAGCTTGGCCAGGGCCACAGATACGCAGTATTTT.

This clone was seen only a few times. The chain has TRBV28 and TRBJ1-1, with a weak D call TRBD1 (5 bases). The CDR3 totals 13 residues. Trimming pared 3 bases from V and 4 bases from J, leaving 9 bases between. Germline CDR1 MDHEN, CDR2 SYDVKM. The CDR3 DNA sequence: TGTGCCAGCAGTTTGCAGGGCGGCACTGAAGCTTTCTTT. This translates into CASSLQGGTEAFF.